This is a list of T cell receptor beta chains from one sample in a study of cytomegalovirus exposure and HLA in healthy donors. The assay was immunoSEQ multiplex PCR, and TCRdb's table has in-frame clones only and misses some. The sample lists around 100,000 clones, approximately 80% occurring once. Sequenced sample: PBMCs. All receptors come from a woman under 30 in good health and CMV-seropositive. The CDR3 runs from the conserved cysteine through the conserved F or W. Each record gives: V gene, D gene, J gene, clone size, CDR3 protein, CDR3 DNA. A D gene is named only where the DNA matches it firmly. Size is omitted from some rows. Given values are once, few, many or a class for expanded clones.

TRBV29-1	.	TRBJ2-3	.	CSVEGLLSTDTQYF	TGCAGCGTTGAGGGGCTACTAAGCACAGATACGCAGTATTTT
TRBV28	TRBD1	TRBJ1-5	.	CASSSGQGAGNQPQHF	TGTGCCAGCAGTTCGGGACAGGGGGCTGGCAATCAGCCCCAGCATTTT
TRBV29-1	.	TRBJ2-1	.	CSVGRGGRDGGLSYNEQFF	TGCAGCGTTGGTAGAGGTGGGCGGGACGGGGGTTTGTCCTACAATGAGCAGTTCTTC
TRBV29-1	.	TRBJ1-6	.	CSVGSGGNSPLHF	TGCAGCGTTGGTTCTGGGGGGAATTCACCCCTCCACTTT
TRBV28	.	TRBJ1-5	few	CASSLTPNSNQPQHF	TGTGCCAGCAGTCTGACACCAAATAGCAATCAGCCCCAGCATTTT
TRBV28	.	TRBJ1-4	.	CASSRRTLSEKLFF	TGTGCCAGCAGTCGGCGGACTTTAAGTGAAAAACTGTTTTTT
TRBV6-5	.	TRBJ2-1	.	CASSVAPGAPNEQFF	TGTGCCAGCAGCGTCGCGCCGGGAGCACCGAATGAGCAGTTCTTC
TRBV28	.	TRBJ1-1	.	CAAVAALNTEAFF	TGTGCAGCGGTGGCGGCACTGAACACTGAAGCTTTCTTT
TRBV29-1	TRBD2	TRBJ2-7	.	CSVTRDYYEQYF	TGCAGCGTGACCCGGGACTACTACGAGCAGTACTTC
TRBV6-1	.	TRBJ2-1	once	CASSRAGSLNEQFF	TGTGCCAGCTCACGGGCGGGATCGTTAAATGAGCAGTTCTTC
TRBV2	TRBD2	TRBJ2-1	.	CASSVAGSSYNEQFF	TGTGCCAGCAGCGTAGCGGGAAGCTCCTACAATGAGCAGTTCTTC
TRBV13	.	TRBJ2-1	.	CASSFPSYNEQFF	TGTGCCAGCAGCTTCCCATCCTACAATGAGCAGTTCTTC
TRBV25-1	.	TRBJ1-2	.	CASSETTYSNYGYTF	TGTGCCAGCAGTGAAACCACCTATTCTAACTATGGCTACACCTTC
TRBV7-9	.	TRBJ2-7	.	CASSNPSTGRGLSYEQYF	TGTGCCAGCAGCAATCCCTCCACGGGCAGGGGCTTATCCTACGAGCAGTACTTC
TRBV10-2	.	TRBJ2-7	.	CASSEDYTLSYEQYF	TGCGCCAGCAGCGAGGACTACACTCTCTCCTACGAGCAGTACTTC
TRBV28	.	TRBJ1-3	.	CASSGGGVSGNTIYF	TGTGCCAGCAGCGGAGGTGGGGTGTCCGGAAACACCATATATTTT
TRBV6-1	TRBD1	TRBJ2-7	.	CASSVPGQGFYEQYF	TGTGCCAGCAGTGTACCGGGACAGGGATTCTACGAGCAGTACTTC
TRBV11-1	TRBD1	TRBJ2-7	few	CASSLTGGIYEQYF	TGTGCCAGCAGCCTGACAGGGGGAATCTACGAGCAGTACTTC
TRBV21-1	.	TRBJ1-2	.	CASMRGRDSNYGYTF	TGTGCCAGCATGCGGGGCCGGGACAGCAACTATGGCTACACCTTC
TRBV28	.	TRBJ2-7	.	CASRPQAGGFYEQYF	TGTGCCAGCAGACCCCAGGCAGGGGGGTTCTACGAGCAGTACTTC
TRBV11-3	.	TRBJ2-7	.	CASSSPGLTLAYEQYF	TGTGCCAGCAGCTCACCCGGACTAACCTTAGCCTACGAGCAGTACTTC
TRBV6-6	TRBD1	TRBJ1-1	.	CASRTGTGYTEAFF	TGTGCCAGCAGAACCGGGACAGGGTATACTGAAGCTTTCTTT
TRBV2	TRBD2	TRBJ2-7	.	CASSVLAGPYEQYF	TGTGCCAGCAGTGTCCTAGCGGGGCCGTACGAGCAGTACTTC
TRBV29-1	.	TRBJ2-1	.	CSVVVSGDNEQFF	TGCAGCGTCGTTGTGTCGGGGGACAATGAGCAGTTCTTC
TRBV5-1	.	TRBJ1-3	.	CASSGSDSSGNTIYF	TGCGCCAGCAGCGGGTCGGACAGCTCTGGAAACACCATATATTTT
TRBV30	TRBD1	TRBJ1-1	few	CAWDDRGYNTEAFF	TGTGCCTGGGACGACAGGGGGTACAACACTGAAGCTTTCTTT
TRBV19	TRBD1	TRBJ2-7	.	CASSIGQGTYEQYF	TGTGCCAGTAGTATAGGACAGGGGACCTACGAGCAGTACTTC
TRBV6-1	.	TRBJ1-5	.	CASSDRRGSNQPQHF	TGTGCCAGCAGCGACAGGCGCGGTAGCAATCAGCCCCAGCATTTT
TRBV30	.	TRBJ2-1	.	CAWSVQSGLLNEQFF	TGTGCCTGGAGTGTACAATCAGGGCTTTTGAATGAGCAGTTCTTC
TRBV13	TRBD2	TRBJ2-7	few	CASSLEGGRAKYEQYF	TGTGCCAGCAGCTTAGAGGGCGGGAGGGCCAAGTACGAGCAGTACTTC
TRBV25-1	TRBD1	TRBJ1-4	.	CASSEPSRDRITNEKLFF	TGTGCCAGCAGTGAGCCGTCCCGGGACAGGATTACTAATGAAAAACTGTTTTTT
TRBV28	.	TRBJ2-7	.	CASGLRTPSYEQYF	TGTGCCAGCGGGCTCAGAACGCCCTCCTACGAGCAGTACTTC
TRBV5-4	.	TRBJ1-1	.	CASSFSLNTEAFF	TGTGCCAGCAGCTTTTCCTTGAACACTGAAGCTTTCTTT
TRBV27	TRBD2	TRBJ2-7	.	CASSRRLAGVGEQYF	TGTGCCAGCAGTCGACGACTAGCGGGAGTGGGTGAGCAGTACTTC
TRBV5-1	.	TRBJ2-2	.	CASTTIGSGTGELFF	TGCGCCAGCACGACCATCGGGAGCGGTACCGGGGAGCTGTTTTTT
TRBV28	TRBD2	TRBJ2-7	.	CASRIAGNAYEQYF	TGTGCCAGCAGAATAGCGGGGAACGCTTACGAGCAGTACTTC
TRBV5-4	TRBD1	TRBJ1-1	.	CASSLGDRGRNTEAFF	TGTGCCAGCAGCTTGGGGGACAGAGGAAGAAACACTGAAGCTTTCTTT
TRBV19	.	TRBJ1-4	.	CASSIAVGREKLFF	TGTGCCAGTAGTATCGCGGTAGGTCGGGAAAAACTGTTTTTT
TRBV4-1	.	TRBJ1-4	.	CASSREQETTNEKLFF	TGCGCCAGCTCCCGGGAGCAGGAGACAACTAATGAAAAACTGTTTTTT
TRBV5-1	.	TRBJ2-7	.	CASSQNGLLSYEQYF	TGCGCCAGCAGCCAAAACGGACTCCTCTCCTACGAGCAGTACTTC
TRBV20-1	.	TRBJ1-1	.	CSAPPQGLAFF	TGCAGTGCCCCTCCACAGGGCTTGGCTTTCTTT
TRBV5-8	TRBD1	TRBJ2-7	.	CASSFGQGVTYEQYF	TGTGCCAGCAGCTTCGGACAGGGGGTTACCTACGAGCAGTACTTC
TRBV2	.	TRBJ1-4	.	CASSGENEKLFF	TGTGCCAGCAGTGGGGAGAATGAAAAACTGTTTTTT
TRBV2	.	TRBJ2-1	.	CASSLSASSYNEQFF	TGTGCCAGCAGCCTAAGCGCGAGCTCCTACAATGAGCAGTTCTTC
TRBV7-7	.	TRBJ2-1	.	CASSLAESSYNEQFF	TGTGCTAGCAGCTTAGCGGAGAGCTCCTACAATGAGCAGTTCTTC
TRBV19	TRBD1	TRBJ1-5	once	CASTRSGGLSQPQHF	TGTGCCAGTACTCGGTCAGGGGGATTAAGTCAGCCCCAGCATTTT
TRBV7-2	TRBD2	TRBJ2-7	.	CASSWRTSGSYEQYF	TGTGCCAGCAGTTGGCGGACTAGCGGGAGCTACGAGCAGTACTTC
TRBV29-1	.	TRBJ2-5	few	CSVDLGPQETQYF	TGCAGCGTTGACTTGGGGCCCCAAGAGACCCAGTACTTC
TRBV6-1	TRBD1	TRBJ1-4	.	CASSGTGTEKLFF	TGTGCCAGCAGTGGGACAGGGACTGAAAAACTGTTTTTT
TRBV30	.	TRBJ2-3	few	CAWNRDSQNTDTQYF	TGTGCCTGGAACCGGGACTCCCAAAACACAGATACGCAGTATTTT
TRBV5-5	TRBD1	TRBJ1-5	.	CASSSEGAGQPQHF	TGTGCCAGCAGCTCGGAGGGGGCGGGTCAGCCCCAGCATTTT
TRBV27	TRBD1	TRBJ1-2	.	CASMGITGADYGYTF	TGTGCCAGCATGGGAATAACAGGGGCTGACTATGGCTACACCTTC
TRBV11-2	.	TRBJ1-3	few	CASSPGTRNTIYF	TGTGCCAGCAGCCCAGGGACACGAAACACCATATATTTT
TRBV5-1	TRBD1	TRBJ2-7	.	CASSLPGQGAYEQYF	TGCGCCAGCAGCTTACCGGGACAGGGGGCCTACGAGCAGTACTTC
TRBV6-4	TRBD1	TRBJ2-1	.	CASSQTGGDEQFF	TGTGCCAGCAGTCAGACAGGGGGCGATGAGCAGTTCTTC
TRBV6-5	.	TRBJ1-2	.	CASSYSGTRSESYTF	TGTGCCAGCAGTTACTCGGGGACACGGAGCGAGAGCTACACCTTC